This record concerns one TCR beta chain sequence. The V gene lost 0 bases and the J gene lost 0 bases, with 15 bases spanning the gap. CDR1 and CDR2 (germline): LNHNV, YYDKDF (reference sequence). This CDR3 is 18 amino acids long. The entry originates in a study of blood T cell repertoires in COVID-19. Study context: PBMCs, B-cell-depleted T cells, or T cells provided the cDNA or gDNA that made up the material.

Assay: immunoSEQ multiplex PCR; the TCRdb copy retains only in-frame clones and omits some. The sample yields 100,000 to 130,000 clones, roughly four fifths seen once. Sequences were obtained from peripheral blood. The source is a woman aged 70-85 years with acute or convalescent COVID-19. V gene TRBV15 combines with J gene TRBJ1-5; tentative D call: TRBD1 (5 bases). CDR3 in DNA: TGTGCCACCAGCAGAGATCTAGTCAGGGATTATAGCAATCAGCCCCAGCATTTT. Its protein is CATSRDLVRDYSNQPQHF.